This TCR beta chain appears in the sequencing data of a study of T-cell memory formation after mild COVID-19. Details on this clonotype: The antigen is undetermined.

Study results and caveats: The CD4+ clones that contracted clustered mainly within CM and EM, and the CD8+ clones concentrated in EMRA. Clones that shrank (day 15 to 85) were balanced CD4/CD8, whereas later expanders leaned CD4+.

TCRdb used MiXCR to reprocess the 5' RACE reads, holding one entry per CDR3 protein. The table shows approximately 230,000 distinct CDR3 sequences, with over 15% occurring only once. The specimen sequenced was PBMCs or a T cell subset sorted from them (not recorded which). The clonotype originates from a man aged 18 to 30 who had mild COVID-19 (a few samples of this study predate the infection). Cell type and time point are not known.

CDR3 bases: TGTGCCAGCAGCTACGGACACTCCTACGAGCAGTACGTC. Translated: CASSYGHSYEQYV. The chain has TRBV7-6 and TRBJ2-7, with a tentative D call TRBD1 (5 bases). Trimming took 4 bases from V and 0 from J, leaving 7 bases between them. This CDR3 comprises 13 residues. From germline, CDR1 is SGHVS and CDR2 FNYEAQ.